This T cell receptor beta chain is from a study of T cell repertoires in ileal Crohn's disease. Using immunoSEQ multiplex PCR, the repertoire was profiled, and TCRdb retains in-frame clones only, with some absent. The repertoire holds about 16,000 clones, with around nine tenths as singletons. Points on this clone: Its antigen is unknown.

Patients were adults with ileal or ileocolonic Crohn's disease needing resection. V gave up 0 bases and J gave up 4 bases, with 13 bases separating them. This CDR3 spans 15 amino acids. The germline V gene has CDR1 MGHRA and CDR2 YSYEKL. Overall study results and limits: Active smokers at surgery had more clonal expansions than non-smokers. High-frequency clones were more common in sorted CD8 than CD4 cells.

This clonotype was obtained from an adult with Crohn's disease. The chain carries TRBV4-1 and TRBJ2-7; possible D gene TRBD1, 5 bases. Sample: ileal tissue. Written as DNA, the CDR3 is TGCGCCAGCAGCCAAGACCGGCAGGGAAGGTACGAGCAGTACTTC. The encoded protein is CASSQDRQGRYEQYF.